The entry below gives a single T cell receptor beta chain sequence along with its context. This entry is derived from a study of blood T cell repertoires in COVID-19. Study-level information: The study drew acute and convalescent COVID-19 samples from the United States, Italy and Spain. Nucleic acid was either cDNA or gDNA, and it came from T cells, B-cell-depleted T cells, or PBMCs.

In the authors' methods: Amplifying reference gene primers gave estimates of nucleated cell counts. TCRdb's table, derived via immunoSEQ multiplex PCR, lists solely in-frame clones and lacks some. V and J calls and clone size are as listed in that table; D and trimming were resolved from the DNA. This sample has 200,000 or so clones; roughly 80% occur once, and the top ten carry 2.3%. Germline CDR1 and CDR2: MNHEY and SVGAGI. The CDR3 has 16 residues. Deletions cut 0 bases from V and 4 bases from J, with 15 bases between. This chain uses TRBV6-5 with TRBJ1-2; D unresolved. This TCR derives from a woman aged 60 to 75 with acute or convalescent COVID-19. The sequenced sample was peripheral blood. The CDR3 bases are TGTGCCAGCAGTTACTCGACGATCGGGTTTAGCTATGGCTACACCTTC. Encoded protein: CASSYSTIGFSYGYTF.